This TCR beta chain was captured by sequencing in a study of blood T cell repertoires in COVID-19. Whole-study context: From T cells, B-cell-depleted T cells, or PBMCs came the material, which was cDNA or gDNA.

As handled by the study authors: Reference gene primers were amplified, and this amplification served to estimate nucleated cell counts. TCRdb's table, derived via immunoSEQ multiplex PCR, lists solely in-frame clones and lacks some. The V and J calls and the clone size are those of that table, but D and trimming were determined from the DNA. The sample holds around 350,000 clones, around 86% seen once. The CDR3 runs to 14 residues. From germline, CDR1 is MNHEY and CDR2 SMNVEV (reference sequence). Trimming took 3 bases from V and 6 from J; bases not matched to a gene: 8. This chain links TRBV27 with TRBJ2-7; TRBD2 agrees at 7 bases. Sequencing was performed on peripheral blood. The source of this sequence is a human donor in a cohort sampled during active COVID-19. The CDR3 nucleotides are TGTGCCAGCAGTTTTGGACCCACGGGGGGCGAGCAGTACTTC. This encodes CASSFGPTGGEQYF.